Each of the 29 T cell receptor beta chains below was sequenced from the same sample in a study of blood T cell repertoires in COVID-19. The method was immunoSEQ multiplex PCR; TCRdb's version includes in-frame clones alone and lacks a portion of them. The sample consists of around 390,000 clones, around nine tenths of them appearing once. Sequencing used PBMCs or T cells enriched from blood (not recorded which). The origin of the receptors is a woman aged 45-60 years who had recovered from COVID-19.

This rearrangement joins TRBV11-2 to TRBJ1-1; TRBD1 matches at 7 bases. With 5 bases clipped from V and 12 bases from J, the junction kept 15 bases outside the gene matches. This CDR3 spans 14 amino acids. Per the germline V gene, CDR1 is SGHAT and CDR2 is FQNNGV. In DNA, the CDR3 is TGTGCCAGCAGCCAACAACGCTCGGGACAGCGACCTTTCTTT. It codes for CASSQQRSGQRPFF. Full variable domain (outside the CDR3, taken from reference TRBV11-2 and TRBJ1-1): EAGVAQSPRYKIIEKRQSVAFWCNPISGHATLYWYQQILGQGPKLLIQFQNNGVVDDSQLPKDRFSAERLKGVDSTLKIQPAKLEDSAVYLCASSQQRSGQRPFFGQGTRLTVV.

The V and J genes are TRBV27 and TRBJ2-1; TRBD2 might be the D (6 bases). The CDR3 is 17 residues long. Germline values: CDR1 MNHEY, CDR2 SMNVEV (reference sequence). Trimming left V 5 bases short and J 2 bases short, with 19 bases between. The CDR3, as DNA: TGTGCCAGCAGTCGATCCTCCGGGACTGGACCCTACAATGAGCAGTTCTTC. This translates into CASSRSSGTGPYNEQFF.

J is TRBJ1-2 and V is TRBV5-4, with 10 bases that match TRBD1. CDR1 and CDR2 (germline): SGHNT, YYREEE (reference sequence). The CDR3 runs 15 residues. V shed 4 bases and J 5 bases; nucleotides not matched to a gene: 8. The CDR3 DNA reads as TGTGCCAGCAGCACTGCGACAGGGGGCGGGTATGGCTACACCTTC. Protein product: CASSTATGGGYGYTF.

The V gene is TRBV30, the J gene TRBJ1-4, with D tentatively TRBD1 (5 bases). Germline assignment: CDR1 GTSNPN and CDR2 SVGIG (reference sequence). V was pared by 5 bases and J by 0 bases, with 13 bases between. CDR3 size: 15 residues. The CDR3 is CAWGRQSSTNEKLFF. CDR3 DNA sequence: TGTGCCTGGGGCAGACAGTCATCAACTAATGAAAAACTGTTTTTT.

This clone was picked up one time. This chain connects TRBV5-1 to TRBJ1-1, with D perhaps matching TRBD1 (5 bases). The CDR3 runs 15 residues. Germline V gene lookup returns CDR1 SGHRS and CDR2 YFSETQ. Trimming removed 6 bases at V and 0 bases at J, with 15 bases between. CDR3 region: CASKLPTDLNTEAFF. DNA of the CDR3: TGCGCCAGCAAACTCCCGACAGATTTGAACACTGAAGCTTTCTTT.

The chain joins TRBV7-9 to TRBJ2-7; the match to TRBD1 covers 11 bases. The CDR3 spans 18 residues. Germline CDR1 SEHNR, CDR2 FQNEAQ (reference sequence). The V gene end was trimmed by 7 bases and the J gene end by 3 bases; junction bases not matched to a gene: 17. The CDR3 sequence is CASTGGPLDRGLNYEQYF. Here the CDR3 DNA reads TGTGCCAGCACCGGGGGGCCATTGGACAGGGGGCTTAACTACGAGCAGTACTTC.

This clone has more than one count but fewer than ten. This chain joins TRBV5-5 and TRBJ2-6; 12 bases agree with TRBD2. Germline CDR1 SGHKS, CDR2 YYEKEE (reference sequence). J lost 1 base, V lost 3 bases, and 2 bases had no gene match. This CDR3 is built from 17 residues. This CDR3 is CASSSLAGGSGANVLTF. CDR3 nucleotides: TGTGCCAGCAGCTCCCTAGCGGGGGGGTCTGGGGCCAACGTCCTGACTTTC.

The DNA for the CDR3 is TGTGCCAGCAGTGAAGGTCCCAGGGGCGGAACTGAAGCTTTCTTT. It yields the protein CASSEGPRGGTEAFF. The chain joins TRBV2 to TRBJ1-1; D may be TRBD1 (6 bases). V lost 1 base and J lost 5, with 14 bases in between. CDR3 size: 15 residues. CDR1 SNHLY and CDR2 FYNNEI come from the germline V gene. The full variable domain, in which reference TRBV2 and TRBJ1-1 provide the parts outside the CDR3, is EPEVTQTPSHQVTQMGQEVILRCVPISNHLYFYWYRQILGQKVEFLVSFYNNEISEKSEIFDDQFSVERPDGSNFTLKIRSTKLEDSAMYFCASSEGPRGGTEAFFGQGTRLTVV.

This chain uses TRBV7-9 with TRBJ2-1; TRBD1 aligns across 8 bases. The V and J ends lost 6 bases and 0 bases, in that order; junction bases with no gene match: 4. The CDR3 sequence is 15 residues long. Looked up from germline, CDR1 is SEHNR and CDR2 is FQNEAQ (reference sequence). The CDR3 DNA follows: TGTGCCAGCAGTTTTGGGACAGGCTCCTACAATGAGCAGTTCTTC. Translating it yields CASSFGTGSYNEQFF.

This chain links TRBV6-5 with TRBJ1-2; tentative D call: TRBD1 (6 bases). Germline V gene lookup returns CDR1 MNHEY and CDR2 SVGAGI. The CDR3 has 14 amino acids. Trimming removed 6 bases from V and 2 bases from J, with 13 bases in between. DNA of the CDR3: TGTGCCAGCAGCCTACCAACAGGGAACTATGGCTACACCTTC. Encoded protein: CASSLPTGNYGYTF.

The V and J genes are TRBV5-1 and TRBJ2-1, with TRBD1 matching over 11 bases. Trimming cost V 4 bases and J 6 bases; bases outside gene matches: 9. There are 16 residues in the CDR3. Germline V gives CDR1 SGHRS, CDR2 YFSETQ. In nucleotides, the CDR3 is TGCGCCAGCAGCGGAAGGACAGGGGGCTTCGGCAATGAGCAGTTCTTC. As protein: CASSGRTGGFGNEQFF.

A single count supports this clone. CDR3 residues: CASSFDRVAFF. CDR3 in DNA: TGTGCCAGCAGTTTCGACAGGGTAGCTTTCTTT. The V call is TRBV27, the J call TRBJ1-1; TRBD1 aligns across 7 bases. Germline trimming cut 3 bases from V and 10 bases from J; bases unmatched to any gene: 2. The V gene's germline CDR1 is MNHEY and CDR2 SMNVEV (reference sequence). The CDR3 is 11 amino acids.

The chain recombines TRBV4-1 with TRBJ1-1; 11 nucleotides align to TRBD1. CDR3 length: 17 residues. The V and J ends lost 1 base and 6 bases, in that order; junction bases with no gene match: 10. The germline CDR1 and CDR2 sequences are MGHRA and YSYEKL. The CDR3 is CASSQVVTLDRGPEAFF. The DNA of the CDR3 is TGCGCCAGCAGCCAAGTGGTTACCTTGGACAGGGGGCCTGAAGCTTTCTTT.

The CDR3 loop is CASSPYGGAGNIQYF. Written as DNA, the CDR3 is TGTGCCAGCAGCCCGTATGGGGGCGCGGGAAACATTCAGTACTTC. The chain has TRBV7-3 and TRBJ2-4; D might be TRBD1 (6 bases). V shed 5 bases and J shed 6 bases, with 17 bases lying between them. The length of the CDR3 is 15 residues. In germline, CDR1 is SGHTA, CDR2 FQGTGA.

The chain employs TRBV5-4 and TRBJ2-3; TRBD2 aligns across 11 bases. CDR1 SGHNT and CDR2 YYREEE come from the germline V gene (reference sequence). After removal of 3 bases from V and 7 bases from J, the junction contained 4 bases not matched to a gene. CDR3 length equals 14 residues. The CDR3 DNA reads TGTGCCAGCAGCTATAGCGGGGGGGCCTATACGCAGTATTTT. This translates into CASSYSGGAYTQYF.

The chain has TRBV19 and TRBJ2-5; 8 bases are a match to TRBD1. The ends lost 7 bases at V and 2 bases at J; junction bases unmatched: 9. The CDR3 is 15 residues long. The germline V gene encodes CDR1 LNHDA and CDR2 SQIVND (reference sequence). The chain's CDR3 is CASTRGTGRQETQYF. In nucleotides, the CDR3 is TGTGCCAGTACGAGAGGGACAGGCAGACAAGAGACCCAGTACTTC.

The chain employs TRBV3-1 (or the pseudogene TRBV3-2) and TRBJ2-3; D is undetermined. The germline CDR1 and CDR2 sequences are LGHDT and YNNKEL (reference sequence). V gave up 0 bases and J gave up 5 bases, with 6 bases separating them. CDR3 length equals 13 residues. CDR3 nucleotides: TGTGCCAGCAGCCAAGAATACGGAGATACGCAGTATTTT. Translating gives CASSQEYGDTQYF.

This clone was seen a few times. This chain uses TRBV19 with TRBJ1-5; D is possibly TRBD1 (6 bases). The V gene's germline CDR1 is LNHDA and CDR2 SQIVND (reference sequence). CDR3 length: 15 amino acids. V lost 0 bases and J 5 bases, leaving 11 bases between the germline ends. The CDR3 reads CASSIDGGGDQPQHF. The CDR3 nucleotides read TGTGCCAGTAGTATAGATGGAGGGGGGGATCAGCCCCAGCATTTT.

V gene TRBV27 combines with J gene TRBJ1-5; 7 bases map to TRBD1. With V trimmed by 5 bases and J by 4 bases, 8 bases remained unmatched. CDR3 length equals 15 residues. The germline V gene encodes CDR1 MNHEY and CDR2 SMNVEV (reference sequence). Here the CDR3 DNA reads TGTGCCAGCAGTCCCTACGCAGGGGGTAATCAGCCCCAGCATTTT. This codes for CASSPYAGGNQPQHF.

V gene TRBV19 combines with J gene TRBJ2-7, with TRBD1 as a possible D gene (5 bases). V lost 2 bases and J lost 0, with 8 bases in between. In germline, CDR1 is LNHDA, CDR2 SQIVND (reference sequence). The CDR3 is made up of 14 amino acids. CDR3 region: CASSIQGYSYEQYF. CDR3 coding DNA: TGTGCCAGTAGTATACAGGGATACTCCTACGAGCAGTACTTC.

The chain is built from TRBV9 and TRBJ2-5; D is perhaps TRBD1 (6 bases). The CDR3 length is 14 residues. Germline CDR1 and CDR2: SGDLS and YYNGEE. V lost 3 bases to trimming and J lost 5 bases, with 14 bases between them. CDR3 bases: TGTGCCAGCAGCGAGTCACAGGGTTGGGAGACCCAGTACTTC. It yields the protein CASSESQGWETQYF.

The V call is TRBV2, the J call TRBJ1-5; D is perhaps TRBD1 (5 bases). The V and J ends lost 6 bases and 6 bases respectively, with 12 bases between them. This CDR3 contains 13 residues. Germline V gene data show CDR1 as SNHLY and CDR2 as FYNNEI. The CDR3 DNA reads as TGTGCCAGCAGGAGCAGGGTAGTTCAGCCCCAGCATTTT. Protein product: CASRSRVVQPQHF.

This clone ranks as medium-sized. V usage is TRBV27 and J usage is TRBJ1-6; TRBD1 is a possible D gene (5 bases). Germline assignment: CDR1 MNHEY and CDR2 SMNVEV (reference sequence). V shed 4 bases and J shed 13 bases, with 20 bases lying between them. The CDR3 extends over 15 amino acids. CDR3 protein: CASSSGVVAAWPLHF. Written as DNA, the CDR3 is TGTGCCAGCAGTTCGGGGGTAGTCGCCGCTTGGCCCCTCCACTTT.

This sequence joins TRBV7-2 and TRBJ2-2; 7 bases fit TRBD1. This CDR3 comprises 17 residues. The J segment lost 7 bases and the V segment lost 1 base, leaving 12 bases of the junction unmatched. Per germline, CDR1 SGHTA and CDR2 FQGNSA. The CDR3: CASSLVFFGRGSGELFF. In nucleotides, the CDR3 is TGTGCCAGCAGCTTAGTATTTTTCGGCAGGGGGAGCGGGGAGCTGTTTTTT.

This clone occurred once. The chain links TRBV7-9 to TRBJ1-2, with unresolved D. Trimming removed 1 base at V and 6 bases at J, with 12 bases between. CDR1 SEHNR and CDR2 FQNEAQ come from the germline V gene (reference sequence). This CDR3 has 14 amino acids. The CDR3 sequence: CASSLVGGSDGYTF. In DNA, the CDR3 is TGTGCCAGCAGCTTAGTGGGAGGTTCGGATGGCTACACCTTC.

The chain recombines TRBV27 with TRBJ2-7, with 12 bases that match TRBD1. CDR1 and CDR2 (germline): MNHEY, SMNVEV (reference sequence). The V and J ends lost 8 bases and 3 bases, in that order; junction bases with no gene match: 5. This CDR3 is built from 14 residues. The CDR3 DNA reads as TGTGCCAGCGGGGACAGGGGGCGCAGCTACGAGCAGTACTTC. Translation gives CASGDRGRSYEQYF.

This clone was counted at least ten times. This chain joins TRBV5-1 and TRBJ2-7; 11 nucleotides agree with TRBD1. Germline V gene data show CDR1 as SGHRS and CDR2 as YFSETQ. With V trimmed by 4 bases and J by 0 bases, 6 bases remained unmatched. This CDR3 is built from 16 residues. Here the CDR3 DNA reads TGCGCCAGCAGCACGGGACAGGGGGATATCTCCTACGAGCAGTACTTC. It codes for CASSTGQGDISYEQYF.

The chain uses TRBV6-5 and TRBJ2-4, with D possibly being TRBD2 (5 bases). Germline CDR1 and CDR2: MNHEY and SVGAGI. This CDR3 has 14 amino acids. V was trimmed by 8 bases and J by 6 bases, leaving 17 bases between them. The CDR3 here is CASRHEVDSNIQYF. CDR3 nucleotides: TGTGCCAGCCGACACGAGGTGGACTCAAACATTCAGTACTTC.

The V gene is TRBV30, the J gene TRBJ1-1, with 8 bases that match TRBD1. V gave up 1 base and J gave up 2 bases; unmatched junction bases: 9. CDR1 and CDR2 from the germline V gene are GTSNPN and SVGIG (reference sequence). CDR3 length equals 16 residues. The CDR3 DNA sequence: TGTGCCTGGAGTGCCTTCAGGGGGCGCGGAAACACTGAAGCTTTCTTT. It encodes CAWSAFRGRGNTEAFF.